The 14 T cell receptor beta chains listed next were all sequenced from one sample in a study of T-cell reconstitution after alpha-beta-depleted transplantation in children. A library of TCRbeta sequences, prepared with unique molecular identifiers, was generated. TCRdb processed the PCR reads anew with MiXCR; each CDR3 protein has one entry. The data show 60,000 to 70,000 distinct CDR3 sequences, roughly 4.9% seen once. Sequenced here: PBMCs, mostly from graft donor cells, sampled 180 days after TCRalphabeta/CD19-depleted stem cell transplant. The receptors come from a boy in the first two years of life who had a stem cell transplant for acute myeloid leukemia, so the T cells may come from the graft donor.

The table lists this clonotype with many counts. V is TRBV7-8 and J is TRBJ1-1, with a tentative D call TRBD1 (5 bases). Between the trimmed V and J ends, which lost 2 bases and 1 base, there was a span of 17 bases. The CDR3 spans 17 residues. Looked up from germline, CDR1 is SGHVS and CDR2 is FQNEAQ. The CDR3 bases are TGTGCCAGCAGCTTATGGGGGGTGTGGGAACCGAACACTGAAGCTTTCTTT. Amino acids: CASSLWGVWEPNTEAFF.

This clonotype was counted ten times or more. The chain is built from TRBV12-3 or TRBV12-4 and TRBJ1-2; tentative D call: TRBD1 (5 bases). Deletions cut 3 bases from V and 4 bases from J, with 18 bases between. The CDR3 loop spans 16 amino acids. The CDR3 DNA sequence: TGTGCCAGCAGTTTCCAGGGACGTCCTAAACTCTATGGCTACACCTTC. The encoded protein is CASSFQGRPKLYGYTF.

This clonotype was recorded many times. The chain couples TRBV7-4 to TRBJ1-5; no firm D call. V lost 2 bases and J lost 6, with 17 bases in between. The CDR3 is 16 amino acids. The germline V gene encodes CDR1 SGHVT and CDR2 SQSDAQ. CDR3 coding DNA: TGTGCCAGCAGCTTAAGGTTTACGCCGACCCGTCAGCCCCAGCATTTT. This sequence encodes CASSLRFTPTRQPQHF.

This clonotype was recorded many times. The J gene is TRBJ2-2, the V gene TRBV11-2; a weak D match, TRBD1 (6 bases). V lost 5 bases and J lost 0, with 13 bases in between. In germline, CDR1 is SGHAT, CDR2 FQNNGV. The CDR3 loop spans 16 amino acids. Written as DNA, the CDR3 is TGTGCCAGCAGCATCCTGACAGGCTCGAACACCGGGGAGCTGTTTTTT. It specifies CASSILTGSNTGELFF.

This clonotype was detected ten times or more. CDR3 sequence: CASSPEPSSYEQYF. As DNA, the CDR3 is TGTGCCAGCTCACCAGAGCCTAGCTCCTACGAGCAGTACTTC. The chain uses TRBV18 and TRBJ2-7, with D uncertain. CDR3 length: 14 amino acids. In germline, CDR1 is KGHSH, CDR2 LQKENI. Deletions cut 2 bases from V and 0 bases from J, with 8 bases between.

This clonotype was found many times. The chain carries TRBV1 and TRBJ2-1. TRBV1 is designated a pseudogene. This CDR3 region has 15 residues. The DNA for the CDR3 is TGCACCAGCCTTGCTGGCTACCAATCCTACAATGAGCAGTTCTTC. Protein product: CTSLAGYQSYNEQFF.

The sample holds many counts of this clonotype. CDR3 sequence reads: CASSLGRSLNTEAFF. The DNA for the CDR3 is TGTGCCAGCAGCTTAGGTAGGAGCTTGAACACTGAAGCTTTCTTT. This sequence joins TRBV7-9 and TRBJ1-1; D ambiguous. The CDR3 has 15 amino acids. Trimming took 1 base from V and 0 from J, leaving 9 bases between them. Per the germline V gene, CDR1 is SEHNR and CDR2 is FQNEAQ (reference sequence).

This clonotype was recorded at least ten times. This chain joins TRBV18 and TRBJ2-7; TRBD1 matches 8 bases. Germline V lookup: CDR1 KGHSH, CDR2 LQKENI. Unmatched junction bases numbered 8, after V lost 2 bases and J lost 2 bases. The CDR3 runs 16 residues. CDR3 amino acids: CASSPFHGTGTYEQYF. CDR3 sequence (DNA): TGTGCCAGCTCACCATTCCACGGGACAGGTACCTACGAGCAGTACTTC.

This clonotype appeared many times. The V gene is TRBV27, the J gene TRBJ2-2; D is perhaps TRBD1 (6 bases). Germline values: CDR1 MNHEY, CDR2 SMNVEV (reference sequence). This CDR3 region has 14 residues. V was shortened by 8 bases and J by 2 bases, with 12 bases between the two germline ends. This chain's CDR3 is CASSDSRNTGELFF. CDR3 coding DNA: TGTGCCAGCTCGGACAGCCGTAACACCGGGGAGCTGTTTTTT.

Many counts were recorded for this clonotype. V is TRBV12-3 or TRBV12-4 and J is TRBJ2-1; D not resolved. CDR3 size: 14 residues. V was trimmed by 5 bases and J by 3 bases, leaving 11 bases between them. The CDR3 DNA reads as TGTGCCAGCAGTCCTTCAAGGTACTACAATGAGCAGTTCTTC. Protein: CASSPSRYYNEQFF.

This clonotype has a count of ten or more. V is TRBV4-3 and J is TRBJ1-4; no reliable D call. Trimming shortened V by 0 bases and J by 8 bases, and 16 bases separated the two germline ends. Looked up from germline, CDR1 is LGHNA and CDR2 is YSLEER. The CDR3 loop spans 16 amino acids. Written as DNA, the CDR3 is TGCGCCAGCAGCCAAGACGGAGGACTGGGGTGGGAAAAACTGTTTTTT. Translation gives CASSQDGGLGWEKLFF.

V usage is TRBV6-5 and J usage is TRBJ1-6; D not certain. This CDR3 spans 19 amino acids. The V end was cut by 0 bases, the J end by 5 bases, with 20 bases between. From germline, CDR1 is MNHEY and CDR2 SVGAGI. The CDR3 here is CASSYSPSIMTTNNSPLHF. The CDR3 DNA reads as TGTGCCAGCAGTTACTCCCCCTCAATTATGACGACAAATAATTCACCCCTCCACTTT.

This clonotype came up many times. The chain uses TRBV20-1 and TRBJ1-1; D ambiguous. The CDR3 has 11 amino acids. Germline-derived CDR1 and CDR2 are DFQATT and SNEGSKA (reference sequence). The CDR3 nucleotides are TGCACTGCCGAGGGGAACACTGAAGCTTTCTTT. Residues: CTAEGNTEAFF.

This clonotype was picked up many times. This sequence joins TRBV5-6 and TRBJ1-2; a possible D gene is TRBD1 (5 bases). Trimming shortened V by 4 bases and J by 4 bases, and 20 bases separated the two germline ends. Germline CDR1 is SGHDT and CDR2 is YYEEEE. The CDR3 spans 16 residues. CDR3 nucleotide sequence: TGTGCCAGCAGCCGCTTGGGGGAGTTGCGAATCTATGGCTACACCTTC. It yields the protein CASSRLGELRIYGYTF.